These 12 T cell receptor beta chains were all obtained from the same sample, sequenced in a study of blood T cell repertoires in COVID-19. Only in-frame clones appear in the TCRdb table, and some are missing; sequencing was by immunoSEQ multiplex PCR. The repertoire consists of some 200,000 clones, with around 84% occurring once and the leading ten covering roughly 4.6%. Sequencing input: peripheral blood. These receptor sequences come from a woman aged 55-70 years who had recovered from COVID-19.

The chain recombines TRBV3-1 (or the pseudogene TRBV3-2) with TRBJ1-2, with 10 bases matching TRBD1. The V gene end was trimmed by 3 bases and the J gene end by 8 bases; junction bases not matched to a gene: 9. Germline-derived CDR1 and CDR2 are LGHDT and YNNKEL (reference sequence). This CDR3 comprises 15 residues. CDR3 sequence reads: CASSQMPGQGQGYTF. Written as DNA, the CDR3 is TGTGCCAGCAGCCAGATGCCGGGACAGGGGCAGGGCTACACCTTC.

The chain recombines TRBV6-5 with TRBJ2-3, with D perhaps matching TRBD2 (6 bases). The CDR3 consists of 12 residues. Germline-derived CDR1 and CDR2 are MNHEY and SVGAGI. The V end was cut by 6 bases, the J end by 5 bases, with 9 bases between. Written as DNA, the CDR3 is TGTGCCAGCAGGCGGGGCGGAGATACGCAGTATTTT. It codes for CASRRGGDTQYF.

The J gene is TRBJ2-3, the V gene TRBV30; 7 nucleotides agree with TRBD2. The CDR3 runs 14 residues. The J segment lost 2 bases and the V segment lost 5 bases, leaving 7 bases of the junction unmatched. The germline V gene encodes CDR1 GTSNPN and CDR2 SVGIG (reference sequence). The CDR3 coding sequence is TGTGCCTGGCGACGAGCGGGGAACACAGATACGCAGTATTTT. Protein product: CAWRRAGNTDTQYF.

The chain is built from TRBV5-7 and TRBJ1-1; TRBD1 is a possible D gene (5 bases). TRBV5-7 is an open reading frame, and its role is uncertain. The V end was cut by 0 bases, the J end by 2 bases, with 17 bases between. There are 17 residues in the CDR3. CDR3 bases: TGTGCCAGCAGCTTGGACCGGGGGAAGAGGAAAAACACTGAAGCTTTCTTT. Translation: CASSLDRGKRKNTEAFF.

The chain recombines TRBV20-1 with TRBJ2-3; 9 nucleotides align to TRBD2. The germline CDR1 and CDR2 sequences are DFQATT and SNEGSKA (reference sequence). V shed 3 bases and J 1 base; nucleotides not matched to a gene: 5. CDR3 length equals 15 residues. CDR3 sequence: CSASPAGGGTDTQYF. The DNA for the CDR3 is TGCAGTGCTAGTCCAGCGGGGGGCGGCACAGATACGCAGTATTTT.

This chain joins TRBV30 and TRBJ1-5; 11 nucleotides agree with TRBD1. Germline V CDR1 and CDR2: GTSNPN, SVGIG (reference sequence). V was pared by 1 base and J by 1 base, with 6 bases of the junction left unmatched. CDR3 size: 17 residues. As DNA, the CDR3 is TGTGCCTGGAGTGGAGGACAGGGGGCCAGGAGCAATCAGCCCCAGCATTTT. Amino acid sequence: CAWSGGQGARSNQPQHF.

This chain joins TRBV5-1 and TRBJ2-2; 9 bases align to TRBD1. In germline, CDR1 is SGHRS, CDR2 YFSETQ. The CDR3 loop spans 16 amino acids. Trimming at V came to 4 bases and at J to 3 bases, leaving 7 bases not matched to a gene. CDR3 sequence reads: CASSMRQGGDTGELFF. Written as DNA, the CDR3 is TGCGCCAGCAGCATGAGACAGGGGGGCGACACCGGGGAGCTGTTTTTT.

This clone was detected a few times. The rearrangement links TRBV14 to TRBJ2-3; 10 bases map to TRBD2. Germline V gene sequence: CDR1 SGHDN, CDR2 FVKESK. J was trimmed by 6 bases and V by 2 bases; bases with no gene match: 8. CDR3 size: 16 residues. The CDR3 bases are TGTGCCAGCAGCCAACTGACTAGCGGGTATGGGGATACGCAGTATTTT. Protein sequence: CASSQLTSGYGDTQYF.

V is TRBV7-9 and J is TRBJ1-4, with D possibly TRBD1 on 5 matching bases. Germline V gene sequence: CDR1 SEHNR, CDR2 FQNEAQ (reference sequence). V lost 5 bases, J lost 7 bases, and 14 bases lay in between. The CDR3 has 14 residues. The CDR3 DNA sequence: TGTGCCAGCAGCCAAGGGGCAGGTGGTGAAAAACTGTTTTTT. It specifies CASSQGAGGEKLFF.

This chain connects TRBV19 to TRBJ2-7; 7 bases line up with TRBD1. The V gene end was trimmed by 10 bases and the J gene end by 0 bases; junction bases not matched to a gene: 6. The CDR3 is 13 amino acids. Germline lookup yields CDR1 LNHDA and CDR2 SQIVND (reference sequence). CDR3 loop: CATQRDSSYEQYF. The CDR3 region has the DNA TGTGCCACACAAAGGGACAGCTCCTACGAGCAGTACTTC. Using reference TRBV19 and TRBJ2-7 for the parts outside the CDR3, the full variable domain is DGGITQSPKYLFRKEGQNVTLSCEQNLNHDAMYWYRQDPGQGLRLIYYSQIVNDFQKGDIAEGYSVSREKKESFPLTVTSAQKNPTAFYLCATQRDSSYEQYFGPGTRLTVT.

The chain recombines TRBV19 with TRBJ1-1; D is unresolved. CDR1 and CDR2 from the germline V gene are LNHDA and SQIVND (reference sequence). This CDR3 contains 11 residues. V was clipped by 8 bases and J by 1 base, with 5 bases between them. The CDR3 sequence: CASGRNTEAFF. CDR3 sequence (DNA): TGTGCCAGTGGCAGGAACACTGAAGCTTTCTTT.

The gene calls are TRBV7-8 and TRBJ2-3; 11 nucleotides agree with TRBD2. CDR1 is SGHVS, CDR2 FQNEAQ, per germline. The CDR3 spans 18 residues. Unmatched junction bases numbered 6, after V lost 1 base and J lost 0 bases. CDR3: CASSLDGTSGLSTDTQYF. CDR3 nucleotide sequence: TGTGCCAGCAGCTTAGACGGGACTAGCGGACTCAGCACAGATACGCAGTATTTT. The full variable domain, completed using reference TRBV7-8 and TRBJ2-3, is GAGVSQSPRYKVAKRGQDVALRCDPISGHVSLFWYQQALGQGPEFLTYFQNEAQLDKSGLPSDRFFAERPEGSVSTLKIQRTQQEDSAVYLCASSLDGTSGLSTDTQYFGPGTRLTVL.